A single TCR beta chain is shown here with its context. Source material for PBMCs was over 8 ml fresh peripheral blood. There were TCR beta CDR3 regions amplified from RNA transcripts. TCR CDR3 underwent first-round RT-PCR with the HTBI primer set. MiXCR, run by TCRdb on the multiplex PCR reads, gives a single entry per CDR3 protein. The sample contains hundreds of thousands of distinct CDR3 sequences, more than 15% of which appear only once. The record originates from a study of T cells in Graves' hyperthyroidism and ophthalmopathy. Trimming shortened V by 0 bases and J by 5 bases, and 9 bases separated the two germline ends. The V gene's germline CDR1 is SGHTS and CDR2 YDEGEE. CDR3 size: 13 residues.

The source is a woman in her thirties or forties with Graves' ophthalmopathy. This chain connects TRBV5-8 to TRBJ2-7; perhaps TRBD1 as D (6 bases). The sequenced sample was blood. DNA of the CDR3: TGTGCCAGCAGCTTGGTACCAGGGGACGAGCAGTACTTC. This translates into CASSLVPGDEQYF.